This T cell receptor (beta chain) stems from a study of OX40 agonist ivuxolimab in advanced cancers. General observations from the study: It was also the case that some nonresponders had low normalized T-cell clonal expansion. CD4+ and CD8+ blood T cells expanded clonally by week 6 at 0.1 to 3.0 mg/kg.

As to this clone: The antigen is undetermined.

Germline V gene data show CDR1 as SEHNR and CDR2 as FQNEAQ (reference sequence). V dropped 4 bases and J dropped 3 bases, with 13 bases sitting between them. The CDR3 is 14 residues long. Only in-frame clones appear in the TCRdb table, and some are missing; sequencing was by immunoSEQ multiplex PCR. The sample includes about 88,000 clones, roughly 85% of them seen just once. This sequence originates from an adult with an advanced solid tumor such as melanoma, head and neck, liver or kidney cancer. This specimen was CD4+ or CD8+ T cells sorted from blood, taken in a trial of the OX40 agonist ivuxolimab. The chain combines TRBV7-9 with TRBJ2-7; tentative D call: TRBD2 (5 bases). The CDR3 loop reads CASSSGWESYEQYF. DNA of the CDR3: TGTGCCAGCAGCTCGGGGTGGGAGAGCTACGAGCAGTACTTC.